This T cell receptor (beta chain) was recovered during a study of OX40 agonist ivuxolimab in advanced cancers. Assay used: immunoSEQ multiplex PCR; TCRdb lists only in-frame clones, some missing. Seen here are 60,000 or so clones, approximately 86% observed once, and the top ten hold about 0.8%. Baseline was the first blood sampling point, followed by cycle 4 day 1 and cycle 7 day 1. As concerns this clone: What it recognizes is unknown.

Study-wide results and limits: The average count of expanded clones was higher among CD8+ T cells than among CD4+. At doses 0.1 to 3.0 mg/kg, CD4+ and CD8+ clones expanded.

The receptor's source is an adult with an advanced solid tumor such as melanoma, head and neck, liver or kidney cancer. Sample: CD4+ or CD8+ T cells sorted from blood, taken in a trial of the OX40 agonist ivuxolimab.

The CDR3 DNA reads as TGTGCCAGCAGCTTACTGCCGGGATCTAGCACAGATACGCAGTATTTT. This encodes CASSLLPGSSTDTQYF. This chain connects TRBV7-2 to TRBJ2-3; possible D gene TRBD2, 5 bases. V lost 2 bases to trimming and J lost 0 bases, with 12 bases between them. The germline V gene has CDR1 SGHTA and CDR2 FQGNSA. The CDR3 is 16 amino acids.